This TCR beta chain appears in the sequencing data of a study of cytomegalovirus exposure and HLA in healthy donors. Study-wide background: The approximately 690 first-cohort repertoires and the roughly 120 validation repertoires shared the same platform, a later analysis reported.

The CDR3 consists of 14 residues. The junction had 9 bases not matched to a gene; V was cut back by 5 bases and J by 5 bases. The germline V gene has CDR1 LNHDA and CDR2 SQIVND (reference sequence). Of note for this clone: Its target is not known.

Whole-study results and caveats: In vitro work confirmed that a few CMV-associated chains recognize CMV antigens. In the roughly 120 validation repertoires, a later analysis found that first-cohort TCR clusters tended to co-occur. Most TCR sequences were uncommon, yet certain public TCRs appeared in many donors.

Produced via immunoSEQ multiplex PCR; TCRdb's table is partial and in-frame only. Among around 150,000 clones listed, roughly 90% were seen once. This receptor was identified in a woman aged 18-30 years in good health and CMV-seronegative. The sequenced sample was PBMCs. The V gene is TRBV19, the J gene TRBJ2-7, with 7 positions matching TRBD1. CDR3 bases: TGTGCCAGTAGTCCCCGGGACAGCGTAAACGAGCAGTACTTC. The encoded protein is CASSPRDSVNEQYF.